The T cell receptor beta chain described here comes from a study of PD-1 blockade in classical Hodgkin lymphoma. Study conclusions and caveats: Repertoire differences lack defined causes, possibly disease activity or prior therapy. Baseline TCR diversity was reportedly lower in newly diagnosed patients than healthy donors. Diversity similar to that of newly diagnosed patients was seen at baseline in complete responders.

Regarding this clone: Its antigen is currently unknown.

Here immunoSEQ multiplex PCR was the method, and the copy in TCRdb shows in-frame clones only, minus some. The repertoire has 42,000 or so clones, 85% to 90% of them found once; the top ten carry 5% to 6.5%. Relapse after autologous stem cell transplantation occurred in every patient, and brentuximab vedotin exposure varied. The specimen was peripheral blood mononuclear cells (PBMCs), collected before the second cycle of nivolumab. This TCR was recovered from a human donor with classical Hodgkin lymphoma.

CDR3 DNA: TGCAGCGTCAAAGGGACAGGGAGTGGGACAGATACGCAGTATTTT. Translated, it gives CSVKGTGSGTDTQYF. The rearrangement links TRBV29-1 to TRBJ2-3, with TRBD1 identical over 9 bases. The J segment lost 3 bases and the V segment lost 6 bases, leaving 10 bases of the junction unmatched. The V gene's germline CDR1 is SQVTM and CDR2 ANQGSEA. The CDR3 sequence is 15 residues long.